The sequence of this TCR beta chain was determined in a study of cytotoxic CD8 clonotypes in ibrutinib-treated CLL. The J segment lost 2 bases and the V segment lost 8 bases, leaving 8 bases of the junction unmatched. The length of the CDR3 is 15 residues. Germline V gene data show CDR1 as SGHVS and CDR2 as FNYEAQ. Profiling relied on immunoSEQ multiplex PCR, and the TCRdb table lists in-frame clones only, not all of them. The sample yields 65,000 to 95,000 clones, more than 70% seen once. This specimen consisted of PBMCs, obtained before ibrutinib treatment. This TCR was sampled from a human donor with chronic lymphocytic leukemia. This chain connects TRBV7-6 to TRBJ2-1; TRBD2 matches 8 bases. This CDR3 reads CASQLSGTAYNEQFF. CDR3 in DNA: TGTGCCAGCCAACTTAGCGGGACCGCCTACAATGAGCAGTTCTTC.